This T cell receptor beta chain was captured in a study of cytomegalovirus exposure and HLA in healthy donors (dated by TCRdb to 2016 to 2017). Regarding the study in general: An earlier analysis of some 550 of the donors reported 276 Gb of sequence data and 117 million unique TCR beta sequences from approximately 180 million T cells. About 300 gigabases of sequencing data and 70 million to 100 million unique TCR sequences were included in an early release covering 550 to 650 HLA-typed donors. The genetic ancestry cluster associated with self-reported Caucasian donors included roughly four fifths of the approximately 410 genotyped donors. The study aimed to test whether cataloging public T cell receptors could reveal signatures of past pathogen exposure. The study used immunosequencing to profile the T cell repertoires of under 700 subjects and linked those repertoires to cytomegalovirus serostatus. In addition to the first cohort of roughly 700 subjects, a separate validation cohort of 120 different subjects was used. The study combined high-throughput TCR immunosequencing, statistical association of individual TCRs with disease status, and machine learning to predict cytomegalovirus infection status. A later analysis re-examined previously published TCR beta repertoires from hundreds of donors and added high-resolution HLA genotyping to investigate patterns of TCR occurrence. In the later analysis, no new phenotypic data were used to find candidate immune exposures; instead, reliance was placed on TCR beta sequences and their occurrence across donors. An earlier analysis of 450 to 750 of the donors used high-throughput TCR beta sequencing to judge whether each TCR beta V gene segment behaved as functional or pseudogenic. Donor age, sex, ethnicity and CMV serostatus were collected together with the repertoire data. In a later genetic analysis, genome-wide SNP genotypes for about 65% of the roughly 670 donors were used, and that subset was treated as a discovery cohort. All discovery cohort repertoires had been generated on a single sequencing platform. Both class I and class II loci were covered by HLA typing, at four-digit resolution. The number of typed donors differed by locus: roughly 620-640 for A, B, C, DRB1 and DQB1; some 500 for DQA1; 606 for DPA1; and around 470 for DPB1. Four to six DR-DQ haplotypes were handled as single units for association and clustering, since linkage in the cohort was strong. Among 398 genotyped donors of the cohort, an average of approximately 240,000 unique TCR beta nucleotide sequences were sequenced per donor, around 20% of them non-productive.

On the study overall, not on this receptor specifically: Because counts were too low, fewer than 20 rarely observed V segments, including chromosome 9 orphons, were excluded from the earlier analysis of 500 to 700 of the donors. Linkage disequilibrium might explain the correlated functional status among segregating V segments, but an unknown experimental factor could not be ruled out. Most TCR sequences were seen in very few donors, while some public TCRs were found in many individuals. A later analysis found that TCR association rates varied across HLA loci, with DRB1 alleles showing the most associated TCRs and HLA-C alleles the fewest. Assigning TCR associations to individual alleles was difficult when HLA alleles, especially DR and DQ, strongly co-occurred. According to a later analysis, most CMV-associated TCR beta chains appeared to be HLA-restricted, and the HLA associations seemed to be driven largely by CMV exposure. Specific HLA alleles were associated with 18,000 or so TCR beta sequences at a false discovery rate of 0.05 in a later analysis. A group of highly shared sequence variants was considered likely to be a technical artifact of the sequencing pipeline. According to a later analysis, parvovirus B19, influenza, CMV and Epstein-Barr virus appeared linked to several top co-occurrence clusters. Because HLA typing was unavailable for some donors at each locus, only the typed subset was used in association tests. A further reported finding was that TCR beta sequences accurately predicted the HLA-A and HLA-B alleles for most subjects in the first cohort. The authors suggested that the approach could potentially be generalized to other disease states and immunological phenotypes. In a later analysis, HLA-associated TCR beta chains showed more clonal expansion and lower generation probabilities than non-associated chains that were equally common. According to a later genetic analysis, donors in an Asian-associated ancestry cluster had fewer N-insertions in productive TCRs than the approximately 690-donor mean. A total of around 150 TCR beta chains were listed by the study as associated with cytomegalovirus. The presence/absence analyses assumed that sequencing depth was roughly uniform across donors, and that assumption may not be true. Immune exposure information for the cohort was limited to CMV serostatus. In a later genetic analysis, a missense DCLRE1C variant was associated with V-gene and J-gene trimming of TCR beta chains, and the association was replicated in an independent cohort. An earlier analysis of approximately 600 of the donors showed that most TCR beta V segments appeared in productive rearrangements either about 87% or about 30% of the time, which broadly matched IMGT annotations. The cohort was sequenced for TCR beta chains only, and without alpha or paired-chain data the features that could be detected were limited. Because the 87-base-pair reads could not distinguish some IMGT-functional V segments, including TRBV6-2 and TRBV6-3, those segments were excluded. In both the original and validation cohorts, the classifier was reported to diagnose cytomegalovirus status with high specificity and sensitivity. A few of the identified cytomegalovirus-associated TCR beta chains were confirmed in vitro to be specific for cytomegalovirus antigens.

In total, approximately 610 healthy bone marrow donors made up the cohort. Cohort members were all nominally healthy when sampled, although unrecorded immune exposures were likely present. The donor was CMV seropositive and was included in the group of almost 300 seropositive cohort members. A peripheral blood sample was provided by each donor, and peripheral blood mononuclear cells were used for TCR beta sequencing. Genomic DNA extraction from the blood cell samples was performed with the Qiagen DNeasy Blood Extraction Kit. Reading from cysteine to phenylalanine, the CDR3 counts 15 amino acids. Left in the record is the CDR3 DNA by itself, 45 bases read in frame from the first base. Cut back by 3 bases and 5 bases, the V and J ends lie 16 bases apart. The germline V gene provides CDR1 MGHRA and CDR2 YSYEKL. Libraries were prepared through the immunoSEQ multiplex PCR assay. A mixture of 60 forward primers for TCR Vbeta segments and 13 reverse primers for TCR Jbeta segments was used in the multiplex PCR. The CDR3 region of rearranged TCR beta genes was amplified from genomic DNA by a multiplex PCR assay. On the Illumina HiSeq System, the amplified TCR beta libraries were sequenced as 87-base-pair reads. The authors processed their data as follows. Across the 600 to 700 repertoires, a later analysis counted around 80 million unique TCR beta chains, around 11 million of which were shared by at least two donors. A nearest-neighbor algorithm error-corrected the raw reads and collapsed the reads into unique sequences, merging closely related sequences to remove PCR and sequencing errors. CDR3 sequences were aligned to IMGT reference sequences to assign V, D and J gene segments. For a sequence to be retained, a match of at least six nucleotides to both a V gene segment and a J gene segment was required. Rearrangements were classified as productive when the CDR3 lacked stop codons and remained in frame with V and J, and all other rearrangements were classified as non-productive. CDR3 was defined by IMGT convention, running from the second conserved V-encoded cysteine to the conserved J-encoded phenylalanine. In an earlier analysis of approximately 500 of the donors, sequences lacking an unambiguous match to a single V gene segment were excluded. An earlier analysis of approximately 590 of the donors called V segments functional above 56.7% productive rearrangements and segregating when the between-donor standard deviation exceeded 5%. To diagnose cytomegalovirus status from the catalog of TCR beta chain sequences, a statistical classification framework was built. A later analysis assigned V and J genes by comparing TCR nucleotide sequences with IMGT/GENE-DB human TR gene sequences. Using the TCRdist pipeline, a later analysis assigned CDR3 sequences along with most-parsimonious VDJ recombination scenarios. In a later analysis, each TCR beta chain was defined by its CDR3 amino acid sequence together with its V-gene family, and reads lacking a unique V-gene family were excluded. As a way to deal with suspected cross-contamination and a sequencing artifact, a later analysis dropped over 550 nucleotide sequences that were highly shared and had low generation probability. In a later analysis, a clonal expansion index was calculated for each public chain from normalized within-repertoire ranks of inferred template counts. A later analysis computed generation probabilities with a VDJ recombination model fitted to out-of-frame rearrangements, and checked the results against IGoR. Hypergeometric tests were used in a later analysis to score TCR-TCR, TCR-HLA and TCR-CMV co-occurrence, with a repertoire-size bias correction applied to the TCR pairs. To estimate false discovery rates, a later analysis permuted the HLA or CMV assignments 20 times. In a later analysis, co-occurring TCRs were grouped using DBSCAN, with TCRdist sequence similarity added in when clustering inside HLA-allele-positive subsets. Co-occurrence clustering excluded repertoires with fewer than 30,000 or more than 120,000 public chains, plus five with anomalous nucleotide sharing. TCRdb took over this immuneACCESS table, retaining in-frame rearrangements with V and J assigned. Such tables are incomplete; in checked studies, under half of the missing clones stem from an unresolved V gene, and the remainder is unexplained. V, J and clone size derive from that table, while D and trimming were established from the DNA sequence. Across this sample there are 150,000 to 200,000 clones, with about 79% seen only once. About 14% of the sample rests with the top ten.

About this clone: This clone's antigen is unknown. No clone much larger than this one lies a single base away; base qualities are absent.

The sample consisted of PBMCs. This chain is built from TRBV4-1 and TRBJ1-2; the D gene is perhaps TRBD1, on 6 matching bases. The sequence was collected from a man in his fifties in good health and CMV-seropositive. The bases are TGCGCCAGCAGCCATCCCCGACAGGTGCCGTATGGCTACACCTTC. The resulting protein is CASSHPRQVPYGYTF.